This T cell receptor (beta chain) was captured in a study of regulatory T cells in long-lasting Graves disease. The CDR3 runs 14 residues. Germline CDR1 and CDR2: LGHDT and YNNKEL (reference sequence). The TCR beta library used iRepertoire HTBI primers with Arm-PCR amplification of CDR3. TCRdb fed the multiplex PCR reads into MiXCR, producing one record per CDR3 protein. The sample records about 460,000 distinct CDR3 sequences, roughly 23% being singletons. Comments on this clonotype: The junction departs from germline at one end; a sequencing error may be responsible.

Time point here: persistent/refractory GD, antithyroid drugs over 5 years with positive TRAb. RNA extracted from PBMCs served as the sequencing template. Graves' disease diagnosis followed American Thyroid Association guidelines. The peripheral blood volume drawn was 8 to 9.5 milliliters, and it was collected into EDTA tubes. This TCR came from a female donor with Graves disease. This specimen consisted of peripheral blood mononuclear cells (PBMCs), obtained when the disease was refractory, from a patient treated with antithyroid drugs. This chain joins TRBV3-1 and TRBJ1-2; TRBD1 is a possible D gene (5 bases). In nucleotides, the CDR3 is TGTGCCAGCAGCCAACCGGGACCCCACTATGGCTACACCTTT. It is translated as CASSQPGPHYGYTF.